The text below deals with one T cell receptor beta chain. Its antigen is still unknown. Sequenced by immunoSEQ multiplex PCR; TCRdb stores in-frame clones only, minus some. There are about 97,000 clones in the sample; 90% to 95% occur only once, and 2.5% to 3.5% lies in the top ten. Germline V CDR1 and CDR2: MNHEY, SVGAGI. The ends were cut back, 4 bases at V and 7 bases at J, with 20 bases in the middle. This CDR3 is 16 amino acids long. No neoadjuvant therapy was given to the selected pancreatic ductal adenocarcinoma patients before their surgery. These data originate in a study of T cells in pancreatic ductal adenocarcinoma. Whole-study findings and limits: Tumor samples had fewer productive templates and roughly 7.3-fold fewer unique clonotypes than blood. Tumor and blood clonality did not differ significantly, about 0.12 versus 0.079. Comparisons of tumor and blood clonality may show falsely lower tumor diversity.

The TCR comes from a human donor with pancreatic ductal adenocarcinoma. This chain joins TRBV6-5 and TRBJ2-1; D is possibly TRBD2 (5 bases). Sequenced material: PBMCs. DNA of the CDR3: TGTGCCAGCAGTTCAGACTACCTCGGGGTGAAGAATGAGCAGTTCTTC. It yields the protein CASSSDYLGVKNEQFF.